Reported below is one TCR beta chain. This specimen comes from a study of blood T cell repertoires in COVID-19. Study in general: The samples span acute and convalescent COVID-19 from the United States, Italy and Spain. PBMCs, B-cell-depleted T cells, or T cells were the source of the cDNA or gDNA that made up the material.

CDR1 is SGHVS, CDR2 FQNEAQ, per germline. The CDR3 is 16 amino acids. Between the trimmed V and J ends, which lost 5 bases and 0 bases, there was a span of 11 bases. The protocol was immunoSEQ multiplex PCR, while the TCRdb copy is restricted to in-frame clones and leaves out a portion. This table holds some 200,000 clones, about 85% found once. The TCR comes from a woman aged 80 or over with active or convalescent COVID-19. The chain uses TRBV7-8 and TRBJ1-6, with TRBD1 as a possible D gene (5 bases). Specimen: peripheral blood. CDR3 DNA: TGTGCCAGCAGCCAAAGACAGAGCTCCTATAATTCACCCCTCCACTTT. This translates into CASSQRQSSYNSPLHF.